This passage covers 22 T cell receptor beta chains from one sample sequenced in a study of cytomegalovirus exposure and HLA in healthy donors. This table comes from immunoSEQ multiplex PCR, and its TCRdb copy is limited to in-frame clones, with some not included. The sample carries under 400,000 clones, 80% to 90% recorded once. Sequencing was done on a sample of PBMCs. The source of these receptors is a woman between 18 and 30 years old in good health and CMV-seronegative.

The chain carries TRBV18 and TRBJ1-1, with 7 bases aligning to TRBD1. The trim removed 3 bases at V and 3 bases at J, leaving 7 bases unmatched. The germline V gene encodes CDR1 KGHSH and CDR2 LQKENI. The CDR3 has 15 residues. The CDR3 region is CASSPIAQGDTEAFF. DNA for the CDR3: TGTGCCAGCTCACCTATCGCCCAGGGGGACACTGAAGCTTTCTTT.

The genes are TRBV5-4 and TRBJ1-2; D gene uncertain. Trimming left V 3 bases short and J 4 bases short, with 10 bases between. This CDR3 spans 13 amino acids. The germline V gene has CDR1 SGHNT and CDR2 YYREEE (reference sequence). The CDR3 sequence is CASSSGEIYGYTF. The DNA for the CDR3 is TGTGCCAGCAGCTCTGGTGAGATCTATGGCTACACCTTC.

The CDR3 DNA reads as TGCGCCAGCAGCTTCGGTCCTAGCAACTACGAGCAGTACTTC. Translation gives CASSFGPSNYEQYF. This sequence joins TRBV5-1 and TRBJ2-7, with D perhaps TRBD2 (5 bases). The CDR3 sequence is 14 residues long. Germline CDR1 reads SGHRS; CDR2 reads YFSETQ. The V and J ends lost 2 bases and 3 bases respectively, with 12 bases between them.

The rearrangement joins TRBV6-5 to TRBJ2-2, with a possible D match to TRBD1 (6 bases). The CDR3 is made up of 15 amino acids. V lost 6 bases to trimming and J lost 1 base, with 12 bases between them. Germline V lookup: CDR1 MNHEY, CDR2 SVGAGI. The CDR3, as DNA: TGTGCCAGCAGAACAGGGAACCTGAACACCGGGGAGCTGTTTTTT. Amino acid sequence: CASRTGNLNTGELFF.

J is TRBJ2-7 and V is TRBV18, with D maybe TRBD1 (6 bases). Trimming removed 3 bases at V and 5 bases at J, with 14 bases between. Germline V gene sequence: CDR1 KGHSH, CDR2 LQKENI. There are 14 residues in the CDR3. Here the CDR3 DNA reads TGTGCCAGCTCACCCGACAGGACCCGAGACGAGCAGTACTTC. It yields the protein CASSPDRTRDEQYF.

This chain's CDR3 is CASSAQPLAASTDTQYF. CDR3 bases: TGTGCCAGCAGCGCGCAACCTCTAGCAGCCAGCACAGATACGCAGTATTTT. The J gene is TRBJ2-3, the V gene TRBV9, with D maybe TRBD2 (5 bases). V was clipped by 3 bases and J by 0 bases, with 17 bases between them. The germline V gene has CDR1 SGDLS and CDR2 YYNGEE. The CDR3 contains 17 residues.

This clone was recorded only once. The V gene is TRBV5-1, the J gene TRBJ2-3; 13 bases are shared with TRBD2. With 4 bases clipped from V and 3 bases from J, the junction kept 5 bases outside the gene matches. Germline lookup yields CDR1 SGHRS and CDR2 YFSETQ. This CDR3 spans 16 amino acids. CDR3 residues: CASSTTSGGRTDTQYF. CDR3 DNA sequence: TGCGCCAGCAGCACGACTAGCGGGGGGCGAACAGATACGCAGTATTTT. Full variable domain (missing parts from reference TRBV5-1 and TRBJ2-3): KAGVTQTPRYLIKTRGQQVTLSCSPISGHRSVSWYQQTPGQGLQFLFEYFSETQRNKGNFPGRFSGRQFSNSRSEMNVSTLELGDSALYLCASSTTSGGRTDTQYFGPGTRLTVL.

The V and J genes are TRBV13 and TRBJ1-1; no definite D call. This CDR3 region has 13 residues. Germline V lookup: CDR1 PRHDT, CDR2 FYEKMQ (reference sequence). V was pared by 2 bases and J by 1 base, with 5 bases between. CDR3 coding DNA: TGTGCCAGCAGCTTAACAGCGAACACTGAAGCTTTCTTT. Protein: CASSLTANTEAFF.

This clone was detected once. The V call is TRBV7-9, the J call TRBJ1-2, with D hard to call. The V gene's germline CDR1 is SEHNR and CDR2 FQNEAQ (reference sequence). There are 13 residues in the CDR3. With 3 bases removed from V and 7 bases from J, the gap between germline ends came to 12 bases. The DNA for the CDR3 is TGTGCCAGCAGCTTCCTAAACGGGATTGGCTACACCTTC. It specifies CASSFLNGIGYTF.

In its sample, this clone was seen once. This chain uses TRBV6-1 with TRBJ1-5; D is uncertain. CDR3 length: 13 residues. From germline, CDR1 is MNHNS and CDR2 SASEGT. The germline V and J ends were trimmed by 8 bases and 0 bases, with 8 bases remaining between them. The CDR3 sequence is CASGSVSNQPQHF. The CDR3, as DNA: TGTGCCAGCGGTTCGGTTAGCAATCAGCCCCAGCATTTT.

V and J are TRBV7-9 and TRBJ1-2, with 8 positions matching TRBD1. Germline CDR1 is SEHNR and CDR2 is FQNEAQ (reference sequence). With V trimmed by 5 bases and J by 5 bases, 10 bases remained unmatched. The CDR3 is 15 amino acids. CDR3 protein: CASSPSTGAVYGYTF. The DNA of the CDR3 is TGTGCCAGCAGCCCCTCGACAGGGGCGGTATATGGCTACACCTTC. Full variable domain (outside the CDR3, taken from reference TRBV7-9 and TRBJ1-2): DTGVSQNPRHKITKRGQNVTFRCDPISEHNRLYWYRQTLGQGPEFLTYFQNEAQLEKSRLLSDRFSAERPKGSFSTLEIQRTEQGDSAMYLCASSPSTGAVYGYTFGSGTRLTVV.

The CDR3 DNA sequence: TGCAGCGGAGATATTAGTTACAATGAGCAGTTCTTC. This gives the protein CSGDISYNEQFF. The rearrangement joins TRBV29-1 to TRBJ2-1; no definite D call. Germline assignment: CDR1 SQVTM and CDR2 ANQGSEA. Trimming left V 7 bases short and J 4 bases short, with 11 bases between. The length of the CDR3 is 12 residues.

V usage is TRBV7-3 and J usage is TRBJ2-2; no firm D call. The CDR3 extends over 13 amino acids. The germline gives CDR1 SGHTA, CDR2 FQGTGA. V lost 8 bases to trimming and J lost 3 bases, with 10 bases between them. This chain's CDR3 is CASRVQHTGELFF. The DNA of the CDR3 is TGTGCCAGCCGGGTCCAGCACACCGGGGAGCTGTTTTTT.

In this sample, this clone turned up once. The chain links TRBV5-4 to TRBJ1-2; 7 bases line up with TRBD1. This CDR3 comprises 13 residues. The junction had 6 bases not matched to a gene; V was cut back by 3 bases and J by 7 bases. Germline V gene sequence: CDR1 SGHNT, CDR2 YYREEE (reference sequence). The CDR3 nucleotides are TGTGCCAGCAGCTGGGGGACAGACCGTGGCTACACCTTC. This translates into CASSWGTDRGYTF.

The V gene is TRBV2, the J gene TRBJ2-1; the match to TRBD1 covers 7 bases. Germline CDR1 and CDR2: SNHLY and FYNNEI. The V gene end was trimmed by 7 bases and the J gene end by 6 bases; junction bases not matched to a gene: 12. CDR3 length equals 15 residues. Here the CDR3 reads CASTGTALLSNEQFF. The CDR3 coding sequence is TGTGCCAGCACCGGGACAGCCCTCTTGAGCAATGAGCAGTTCTTC.

The genes are TRBV4-1 and TRBJ2-2, with 9 bases matching TRBD2. The J segment lost 3 bases and the V segment lost 3 bases, leaving 5 bases of the junction unmatched. Germline assignment: CDR1 MGHRA and CDR2 YSYEKL. This CDR3 comprises 16 residues. For the CDR3, the DNA is TGCGCCAGCAGCCAGGTCAGCGGGGGGTACACCGGGGAGCTGTTTTTT. It yields the protein CASSQVSGGYTGELFF.

This clone turned up a few times. This rearrangement joins TRBV6-5 to TRBJ2-2, with a weak D call TRBD1 (6 bases). Germline CDR1 MNHEY, CDR2 SVGAGI. This CDR3 contains 13 residues. V dropped 6 bases and J dropped 5 bases, with 10 bases sitting between them. The CDR3 DNA reads as TGTGCCAGCAGACTCGACAGGACCGGGGAGCTGTTTTTT. The encoded protein is CASRLDRTGELFF.

V usage is TRBV10-1 and J usage is TRBJ2-1, with TRBD2 matching over 9 bases. V lost 3 bases, J lost 6 bases, and 6 bases stayed unmatched. The CDR3 has 15 amino acids. Germline CDR1 WNHNN, CDR2 SYGVQD (reference sequence). The CDR3 coding sequence is TGCGCCAGCAGTGAAGGCGGGAGGGTGGGCAATGAGCAGTTCTTC. This sequence encodes CASSEGGRVGNEQFF.

This clone was counted a few times. The V call is TRBV2, the J call TRBJ2-1; D uncertain. Germline V gene data show CDR1 as SNHLY and CDR2 as FYNNEI. The CDR3 consists of 11 residues. V lost 2 bases and J lost 9, with 5 bases in between. DNA for the CDR3: TGTGCCAGCAGTGAACTAACTGAGCAGTTCTTC. Its protein product is CASSELTEQFF.

J is TRBJ1-1 and V is TRBV15; 7 nucleotides align to TRBD1. The CDR3 runs 13 residues. Per germline, CDR1 LNHNV and CDR2 YYDKDF (reference sequence). With 0 bases clipped from V and 8 bases from J, the junction kept 3 bases outside the gene matches. In DNA, the CDR3 is TGTGCCACCAGCAGAGAGCGGGACAGCGAAGCTTTCTTT. Its protein is CATSRERDSEAFF.

This clone was counted once. The CDR3 coding sequence is TGTGCCTGGGAACCCGGGACAGCCGAGGAAGCTTTCTTT. It encodes CAWEPGTAEEAFF. The chain carries TRBV30 and TRBJ1-1; 7 bases match TRBD1. This CDR3 is 13 amino acids long. The V gene's germline CDR1 is GTSNPN and CDR2 SVGIG (reference sequence). With V trimmed by 5 bases and J by 8 bases, 11 bases remained unmatched. Drawing the rest from reference TRBV30 and TRBJ1-1, the complete variable domain is SQTIHQWPATLVQPVGSPLSLECTVEGTSNPNLYWYRQAAGRGLQLLFYSVGIGQISSEVPQNLSASRPQDRQFILSSKKLLLSDSGFYLCAWEPGTAEEAFFGQGTRLTVV.

The chain links TRBV7-9 to TRBJ2-1; 13 positions agree with TRBD2. Trimming cost V 5 bases and J 5 bases; bases outside gene matches: 6. CDR1 and CDR2 from the germline V gene are SEHNR and FQNEAQ (reference sequence). The CDR3 length is 16 residues. CDR3 loop: CASSPTSGGKNNEQFF. CDR3 nucleotides: TGTGCCAGCAGCCCGACTAGCGGGGGGAAAAACAATGAGCAGTTCTTC. Together with reference TRBV7-9 and TRBJ2-1, the CDR3 gives the full variable domain: DTGVSQNPRHKITKRGQNVTFRCDPISEHNRLYWYRQTLGQGPEFLTYFQNEAQLEKSRLLSDRFSAERPKGSFSTLEIQRTEQGDSAMYLCASSPTSGGKNNEQFFGPGTRLTVL.